This T cell receptor beta chain was found in a study of T cells in Graves' hyperthyroidism and ophthalmopathy. There are a few counts of this clonotype. The CDR3 is 13 amino acids. The trim removed 5 bases at V and 5 bases at J, leaving 4 bases unmatched. In germline, CDR1 is SGHTA, CDR2 FQGTGA. Amplification of TCR beta CDR3 regions was performed using RNA transcripts as template. In the first-round RT-PCR of the TCR CDR3, the HTBI primer set was used. TCRdb fed the multiplex PCR reads into MiXCR, producing one record per CDR3 protein. The table includes some 460,000 distinct CDR3 sequences, 15% to 18% detected once.

This clonotype was obtained from a woman aged 18-35 years with Graves' hyperthyroidism. This chain uses TRBV7-3 with TRBJ2-5; 8 positions agree with TRBD2. Specimen: blood. The CDR3 region is CASSPGGAETQYF. CDR3 in DNA: TGTGCCAGCAGCCCCGGGGGGGCGGAGACCCAGTACTTC. The full variable domain, its missing parts supplied by reference TRBV7-3 and TRBJ2-5, is GAGVSQTPSNKVTEKGKYVELRCDPISGHTALYWYRQSLGQGPEFLIYFQGTGAADDSGLPNDRFFAVRPEGSVSTLKIQRTERGDSAVYLCASSPGGAETQYFGPGTRLLVL.